The 26 T cell receptor beta chains below were found in one sample sequenced in a study of T cell repertoires in cytomegalovirus infection (dated 2019 in TCRdb). These reads were obtained on an Illumina HiSeq 1500. The public reads were reanalyzed by TCRdb: fastp trimming at Q25, MiXCR alignment, in-frame beta chains only. For every CDR3 protein sequence, its rows merge into one entry that carries the most common genes and DNA. In all, the sample holds about 770,000 distinct CDR3 sequences, and about 27% of those were seen once. About an eighth of the sample comes from the top ten. No antigen has been assigned to these receptors. According to the study, the label for this sample's treatment or condition signals: in vitro stimulation with specific CMV peptide epitopes to enrich CMV-specific T cells. The sequenced sample was cultured CD8+ T cells from PBMCs, obtained from culture after CMV antigen stimulation. These receptors were collected from a human donor in good health (CMV status not recorded). Some clones in this sample may be carry-over from other donors' samples.

This clonotype occurred many times. The chain couples TRBV7-2 to TRBJ2-7; 12 bases align to TRBD2. J gave up 3 bases and V 4 bases, and 1 base lay outside the gene matches. The CDR3 runs to 14 residues. Germline V gene data show CDR1 as SGHTA and CDR2 as FQGNSA. DNA of the CDR3: TGTGCCAGCAGCTCTAGCGGGGGGGACTACGAGCAGTACGTC. Translation gives CASSSSGGDYEQYV.

A word on this clonotype: One end of the junction does not line up with germline, which may come from a read error. The V and J genes are TRBV4-1 and TRBJ2-7; TRBD2 agrees at 8 bases. The CDR3 totals 15 residues. The V gene's germline CDR1 is MGHRA and CDR2 YSYEKL. This CDR3 reads CASSQGSGGSDEQYF. DNA for the CDR3: TGCGCCAGCAGCCAAGGGAGCGGGGGCTCCGACGAGCAGTACTTC.

The chain recombines TRBV7-4 with TRBJ1-5; possibly TRBD1 for D (5 bases). Trimming took off 6 bases at V and 4 bases at J, with 13 bases between the two ends. This CDR3 has 14 residues. Germline-derived CDR1 and CDR2 are SGHVT and SQSDAQ. CDR3 in amino acids: CASRFPGPNQPQHF. In DNA, the CDR3 is TGTGCCAGCAGGTTCCCGGGACCTAATCAGCCCCAGCATTTT. Together with reference TRBV7-4 and TRBJ1-5, the CDR3 gives the full variable domain: GAGVSQSPRYKVAKRGRDVALRCDSISGHVTLYWYRQTLGQGSEVLTYSQSDAQRDKSGRPSGRFSAERPERSVSTLKIQRTEQGDSAVYLCASRFPGPNQPQHFGDGTRLSIL.

This clonotype was found a few times. The V gene is TRBV7-9, the J gene TRBJ2-6; D remains unclear. This CDR3 is built from 17 residues. Germline values: CDR1 SEHNR, CDR2 FQNEAQ (reference sequence). The V gene lost 4 bases and the J gene lost 0 bases, with 13 bases spanning the gap. In DNA form, the CDR3 reads TGTGCCAGCAGCTCAGCCGGGTGGGGCTCTGGGGCCAACGTCCTGACTTTC. Translating it yields CASSSAGWGSGANVLTF. The whole variable domain, remainder taken from reference TRBV7-9 and TRBJ2-6, is DTGVSQNPRHKITKRGQNVTFRCDPISEHNRLYWYRQTLGQGPEFLTYFQNEAQLEKSRLLSDRFSAERPKGSFSTLEIQRTEQGDSAMYLCASSSAGWGSGANVLTFGAGSRLTVL.

The rearrangement links TRBV7-8 to TRBJ2-7; 7 nucleotides align to TRBD2. The length of the CDR3 is 14 residues. V gave up 5 bases and J gave up 3 bases; unmatched junction bases: 7. CDR1 is SGHVS and CDR2 is FQNEAQ in the germline V gene. The CDR3 nucleotides are TGTGCCAGCAGCCTCCGACTAGCCGACTACGAGCAGTACGTC. Protein: CASSLRLADYEQYV.

The chain carries TRBV2 and TRBJ1-1, with unresolved D. This CDR3 contains 11 residues. V was pared by 3 bases and J by 10 bases, with 9 bases between. Germline V gene sequence: CDR1 SNHLY, CDR2 FYNNEI. CDR3 sequence reads: CASSEETGAFF. CDR3 bases: TGTGCCAGCAGTGAGGAGACCGGAGCTTTCTTT.

The rearrangement links TRBV10-3 to TRBJ1-1; D is undetermined. Per germline, CDR1 ENHRY and CDR2 SYGVKD. The V gene lost 2 bases and the J gene lost 4 bases, with 8 bases spanning the gap. The CDR3 extends over 13 amino acids. CDR3 bases: TGTGCCATCAGTGAGGCGTACCTCACTGAAGCTTTCTTT. Translation gives CAISEAYLTEAFF.

DNA for the CDR3: TGCGCCAGCAGCCAAGATAAAGCAGGAACTGAAGCTTTCTTT. Residues: CASSQDKAGTEAFF. The chain carries TRBV4-1 and TRBJ1-1; D gene unclear. Germline CDR1 MGHRA, CDR2 YSYEKL. Trimming removed 0 bases at V and 5 bases at J, with 10 bases between. CDR3 length: 14 amino acids.

The chain couples TRBV12-3 or TRBV12-4 to TRBJ2-2, with a tentative D call TRBD1 (7 bases). The CDR3 has 15 residues. V dropped 3 bases and J dropped 3 bases, with 11 bases sitting between them. CDR3 residues: CASSLGRGDTGELFF. The CDR3, as DNA: TGTGCCAGCAGTTTGGGCAGGGGGGACACCGGGGAGCTGTTTTTT.

The chain uses TRBV12-3 or TRBV12-4 and TRBJ1-5; D is possibly TRBD1 (5 bases). V was cut by 1 base and J by 5 bases, with 15 bases left in between. The CDR3 loop spans 16 amino acids. The CDR3 here is CASSLGPGFKDQPQHF. CDR3 nucleotides: TGTGCCAGCAGTTTAGGCCCAGGGTTTAAGGATCAGCCCCAGCATTTT.

CDR3 sequence reads: CASMGDLGELFF. The DNA of the CDR3 is TGTGCCAGCATGGGTGATTTGGGGGAGCTGTTTTTT. The rearrangement joins TRBV27 to TRBJ2-2, with D hard to call. Trimming shortened V by 7 bases and J by 8 bases, and 11 bases separated the two germline ends. The V gene's germline CDR1 is MNHEY and CDR2 SMNVEV (reference sequence). This CDR3 has 12 amino acids.

This clonotype has a handful of counts. The chain couples TRBV7-9 to TRBJ2-7; a weak D match, TRBD1 (6 bases). V was trimmed by 5 bases and J by 4 bases, leaving 12 bases between them. Germline V gene data show CDR1 as SEHNR and CDR2 as FQNEAQ (reference sequence). The CDR3 is made up of 13 amino acids. CDR3 in amino acids: CASSHGTRYEQYF. The DNA for the CDR3 is TGTGCCAGCAGCCACGGGACACGATACGAGCAGTACTTC.

This CDR3 is CASSLVLGGEETQYF. Here the CDR3 DNA reads TGTGCCAGCAGCTTAGTACTGGGGGGGGAAGAGACCCAGTACTTC. V usage is TRBV7-9 and J usage is TRBJ2-5; 7 bases align to TRBD2. The CDR3 contains 15 residues. Germline CDR1 SEHNR, CDR2 FQNEAQ (reference sequence). The V segment lost 1 base and the J segment 3 bases; nucleotides outside the gene matches: 5.

This clonotype was picked up many times. J is TRBJ2-1 and V is TRBV4-1; D is unclear. Germline CDR1 is MGHRA and CDR2 is YSYEKL. Trimming removed 4 bases from V and 8 bases from J, with 12 bases in between. This CDR3 has 13 residues. CDR3 amino acids: CASSLNPEDEQFF. The CDR3 DNA reads TGCGCCAGCAGCCTAAACCCCGAGGATGAGCAGTTCTTC.

The rearrangement links TRBV12-3 or TRBV12-4 to TRBJ1-1, with D unresolved. Trimming cost V 2 bases and J 7 bases, with 11 bases left between them. The CDR3 covers 13 residues. The DNA of the CDR3 is TGTGCCAGCAGTTTATCAGGCCTTGTTGAAGCTTTCTTT. This translates into CASSLSGLVEAFF.

This clonotype came up many times. This rearrangement joins TRBV27 to TRBJ2-7; D ambiguous. Germline CDR1 is MNHEY and CDR2 is SMNVEV (reference sequence). Trimming removed 0 bases from V and 6 bases from J, with 12 bases in between. This CDR3 comprises 14 residues. CDR3: CASSLSSVGGEQYV. The CDR3 nucleotides read TGTGCCAGCAGTTTATCGAGCGTAGGCGGCGAGCAGTACGTC.

The V call is TRBV24-1, the J call TRBJ1-1, with D unresolved. Per the germline V gene, CDR1 is KGHDR and CDR2 is SFDVKD. This CDR3 contains 14 residues. V was clipped by 4 bases and J by 1 base, with 9 bases between them. CDR3 nucleotides: TGTGCCACCAGTGACACCGGGGAGAACACTGAAGCTTTCTTT. This sequence encodes CATSDTGENTEAFF.

The sample holds a few counts of this clonotype. The genes are TRBV12-3 or TRBV12-4 and TRBJ1-2; the D is unclear. CDR3 size: 14 residues. V was shortened by 3 bases and J by 4 bases, with 12 bases between the two germline ends. CDR3 DNA sequence: TGTGCCAGCAGTTTTGGGCGGACGAGCTATGGCTACACCTTC. It specifies CASSFGRTSYGYTF.

Only a few counts were recorded for this clonotype. This chain joins TRBV2 and TRBJ2-1; 8 positions match TRBD1. CDR1 SNHLY and CDR2 FYNNEI come from the germline V gene. After removal of 10 bases from V and 8 bases from J, the junction contained 7 bases not matched to a gene. CDR3 length equals 12 residues. In nucleotides, the CDR3 is TGTGCCACTCTGGACAGGGTGGATGAGCAGTTCTTC. Translated, it gives CATLDRVDEQFF.

This clonotype was seen a handful of times. The chain uses TRBV19 and TRBJ2-1; the D gene is possibly TRBD1 (6 bases). Germline loops: CDR1 LNHDA, CDR2 SQIVND (reference sequence). The CDR3 spans 15 residues. With 6 bases removed from V and 12 bases from J, the gap between germline ends came to 24 bases. The CDR3 coding sequence is TGTGCCAGTAGGCCCGGGGACACCTTGAGGGAAAGGCAGTTCTTC. Protein product: CASRPGDTLRERQFF. Full variable domain (outside the CDR3, taken from reference TRBV19 and TRBJ2-1): DGGITQSPKYLFRKEGQNVTLSCEQNLNHDAMYWYRQDPGQGLRLIYYSQIVNDFQKGDIAEGYSVSREKKESFPLTVTSAQKNPTAFYLCASRPGDTLRERQFFGPGTRLTVL.

This clonotype was counted ten times or more. Here the CDR3 reads CASSFRTAGAYNEQFF. In DNA form, the CDR3 reads TGTGCCAGCAGCTTTCGTACGGCGGGGGCCTACAATGAGCAGTTCTTC. V gene TRBV7-9 combines with J gene TRBJ2-1, with TRBD2 matching over 7 bases. The germline CDR1 and CDR2 sequences are SEHNR and FQNEAQ (reference sequence). The CDR3 consists of 16 residues. Losses at the gene ends were 3 bases for V and 2 bases for J; bases not matched to a gene: 7. The variable domain in full, completed from reference TRBV7-9 and TRBJ2-1, reads DTGVSQNPRHKITKRGQNVTFRCDPISEHNRLYWYRQTLGQGPEFLTYFQNEAQLEKSRLLSDRFSAERPKGSFSTLEIQRTEQGDSAMYLCASSFRTAGAYNEQFFGPGTRLTVL.

This clonotype was recorded a few times. V is TRBV2 and J is TRBJ2-7; possible D gene TRBD1, 7 bases. V dropped 8 bases and J dropped 2 bases, with 13 bases sitting between them. Germline values: CDR1 SNHLY, CDR2 FYNNEI. CDR3 length: 13 amino acids. CDR3 in amino acids: CASRGQGAYEQYF. The CDR3, as DNA: TGTGCCAGCCGGGGGCAGGGGGCCTACGAGCAGTACTTC.

The chain carries TRBV7-2 and TRBJ1-2, with TRBD1 matching over 7 bases. V was pared by 5 bases and J by 5 bases, with 8 bases of the junction left unmatched. The CDR3 extends over 14 amino acids. Germline assignment: CDR1 SGHTA and CDR2 FQGNSA. The CDR3 loop is CASSTGTVEYGYTF. The CDR3 DNA reads as TGTGCCAGCAGCACAGGGACAGTGGAGTATGGCTACACCTTC.

This clonotype was observed a handful of times. The V gene is TRBV2, the J gene TRBJ1-1, with D possibly TRBD1 on 6 matching bases. Germline-derived CDR1 and CDR2 are SNHLY and FYNNEI. This CDR3 spans 15 amino acids. The germline V and J ends were trimmed by 3 bases and 5 bases, with 16 bases remaining between them. DNA for the CDR3: TGTGCCAGCAGTGATGGGGGGCGCAGGGGAACTGAAGCTTTCTTT. It is translated as CASSDGGRRGTEAFF.

The J gene is TRBJ2-6, the V gene TRBV27; 10 bases align to TRBD2. V was pared by 8 bases and J by 0 bases, with 13 bases of the junction left unmatched. Per the germline V gene, CDR1 is MNHEY and CDR2 is SMNVEV (reference sequence). This CDR3 has 19 amino acids. The CDR3 spells CASCHLWTSGISGANVLTF. Here the CDR3 DNA reads TGTGCCAGCTGTCATCTCTGGACTAGCGGCATCTCTGGGGCCAACGTCCTGACTTTC.

This clonotype was observed a few times. The chain is built from TRBV27 and TRBJ2-2, with D hard to call. V lost 7 bases to trimming and J lost 5 bases, with 14 bases between them. CDR3 size: 14 residues. Germline CDR1 and CDR2: MNHEY and SMNVEV (reference sequence). CDR3 in DNA: TGTGCCAGCATCCAAGAAGGGTGGACCGGGGAGCTGTTTTTT. Residues: CASIQEGWTGELFF.